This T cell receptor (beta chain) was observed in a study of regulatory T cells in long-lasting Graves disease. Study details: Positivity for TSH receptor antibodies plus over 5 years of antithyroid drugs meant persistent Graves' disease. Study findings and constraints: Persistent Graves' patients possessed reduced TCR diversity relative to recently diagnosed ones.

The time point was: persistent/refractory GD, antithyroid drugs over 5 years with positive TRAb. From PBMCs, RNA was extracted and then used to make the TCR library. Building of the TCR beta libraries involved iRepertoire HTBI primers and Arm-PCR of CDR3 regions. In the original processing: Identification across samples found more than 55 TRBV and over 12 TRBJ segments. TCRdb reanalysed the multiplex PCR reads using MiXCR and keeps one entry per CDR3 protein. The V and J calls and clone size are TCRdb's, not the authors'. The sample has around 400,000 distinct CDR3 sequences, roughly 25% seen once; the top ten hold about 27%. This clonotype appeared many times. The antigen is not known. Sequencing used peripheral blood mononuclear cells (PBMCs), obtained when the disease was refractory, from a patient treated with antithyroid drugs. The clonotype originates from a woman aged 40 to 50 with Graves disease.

The CDR3 sequence: CASSLGIETQYF. Written as DNA, the CDR3 is TGTGCCAGCAGTTTGGGGATCGAGACCCAGTACTTC. This chain connects TRBV12-3 or TRBV12-4 to TRBJ2-5, with D unclear. This CDR3 has 12 residues. Trimming took off 3 bases at V and 5 bases at J, with 7 bases between the two ends.